The rows below give T cell receptor beta chains drawn from one sample of a study of blood T cell repertoires in COVID-19. Here immunoSEQ multiplex PCR was the method, and the copy in TCRdb shows in-frame clones only, minus some. Among about 150,000 clones listed, around 80% were seen once. Input material: peripheral blood. The receptors originated from a human donor with acute or convalescent COVID-19. The donor label of this sample is uncertain. Both conserved end residues are part of each CDR3. A D gene is named only where the DNA matches it firmly. Size is stated for part of the rows, as once, few or many counts, or as a class when the clone is expanded.

d_call j_call v_call clone_size cdr3_nt cdr3_aa
TRBD1 TRBJ1-1 TRBV6-6 once TGTGCCAGCAGTTCCGCCGGGACAGGGCGTACTGAAGCTTTCTTT CASSSAGTGRTEAFF
TRBD1 TRBJ1-1 TRBV5-1 NA TGCGCCAGCAGCGTAAACAGGGGACCGAACACTGAAGCTTTCTTT CASSVNRGPNTEAFF
NA TRBJ1-1 TRBV5-1 NA TGCGCCAGCAGCTTGGCTCCCAGGAACACTGAAGCTTTCTTT CASSLAPRNTEAFF
NA TRBJ2-1 TRBV27 NA TGTGCCAGCAGTTCCCGATTCGTGATCGGTGAGCAGTTCTTC CASSSRFVIGEQFF
TRBD1 TRBJ2-7 TRBV2 NA TGTGCCAATACCGGGACAGGAGCCTCCTACGAGCAGTACTTC CANTGTGASYEQYF
TRBD2 TRBJ2-3 TRBV7-2 NA TGTGCCAGCAGCTTAGTTCCTAGCGGGGGGGATACGCAGTATTTT CASSLVPSGGDTQYF
TRBD1 TRBJ1-1 TRBV12-3/TRBV12-4 NA TGTGCCAGCAGTATAGGGACAGGGAGAGCTTTCTTT CASSIGTGRAFF
NA TRBJ1-6 TRBV5-8 NA TGTGCCAGCAGCCTGGCTCCGAGCGGTTCACCCCTCCACTTT CASSLAPSGSPLHF
NA TRBJ2-7 TRBV9 once TGTGCCAGCAGCGTAGAGGGGGTCCCCTACGAGCAGTACTTC CASSVEGVPYEQYF
NA TRBJ1-1 TRBV5-5 NA TGTGCCAGCAGCTGGGAGCCGTCTGAAGCTTTCTTT CASSWEPSEAFF
TRBD1 TRBJ1-1 TRBV5-6 NA TGTGCCAGCAGTTCTGGGGTGGGGACAGGGTCTGCTTTCTTT CASSSGVGTGSAFF
TRBD1 TRBJ2-1 TRBV7-9 NA TGTGCCAGCAGCCCCCGGACCGGGACAGGGGAGTTGAATGAGCAGTTCTTC CASSPRTGTGELNEQFF
NA TRBJ2-1 TRBV29-1 once TGCAGCGTTGAAGAACAGCTCAATGAGCAGTTCTTC CSVEEQLNEQFF
TRBD1 TRBJ2-7 TRBV19 NA TGTGCCAGTAGTACCGTGACAGGGAACGAGCAGTACTTC CASSTVTGNEQYF
TRBD1 TRBJ1-2 TRBV5-1 NA TGCGCCAGCAGCCCGGACAGGGGTGGCTACACCTTC CASSPDRGGYTF
TRBD1 TRBJ1-4 TRBV7-8 NA TGTGCCAGCAGCCCTACGACAGGGGGACTGTTTTTT CASSPTTGGLFF
NA TRBJ2-3 TRBV5-1 NA TGCGCCAGCAGCTCGGGATTGCTAGATACGCAGTATTTT CASSSGLLDTQYF
NA TRBJ2-2 TRBV9 NA TGTGCCAGCAGCGTAGTCGGAGGGAACACCGGGGAGCTGTTTTTT CASSVVGGNTGELFF
TRBD2 TRBJ2-7 TRBV10-3 few TGTGCCATCAGCGGGGGGGACCTCTCCTACGAGCAGTACTTC CAISGGDLSYEQYF
NA TRBJ1-6 TRBV30 NA TGTGCCTGGAAAGGGGGGGCGGATTCACCCCTCCACTTT CAWKGGADSPLHF
TRBD1 TRBJ2-7 TRBV7-6 NA TGTGCCAGCAGCTTAGGGACAGGGGTCTCCTACGAGCAGTACTTC CASSLGTGVSYEQYF
TRBD2 TRBJ2-3 TRBV6-5 few TGTGCCAGCAGTTACGCTAGCGGGGTAGGGGCAGATACGCAGTATTTT CASSYASGVGADTQYF
TRBD1 TRBJ1-5 TRBV30 NA TGTGCCTGGAGTGTCTGGACAGGGAATCAGCCCCAGCATTTT CAWSVWTGNQPQHF
NA TRBJ2-3 TRBV5-5 NA TGTGCCAGCAGCGCCGTGGGCGTCTTCACAGATACGCAGTATTTT CASSAVGVFTDTQYF
TRBD2 TRBJ2-2 TRBV27 NA TGTGCCAGCAGTCCTAAGCGGGGGGAACGGAGCGGGGAGCTGTTTTTT CASSPKRGERSGELFF
NA TRBJ1-1 TRBV6-4 NA TGTGCCAGCAGGAGTCTTACAGGGTCCGGGACTGAAGCTTTCTTT CASRSLTGSGTEAFF
TRBD1 TRBJ1-6 TRBV15 few TGTGCCACCAGCAGAGGTGGGACAGGGAATTCACCCCTCCACTTT CATSRGGTGNSPLHF